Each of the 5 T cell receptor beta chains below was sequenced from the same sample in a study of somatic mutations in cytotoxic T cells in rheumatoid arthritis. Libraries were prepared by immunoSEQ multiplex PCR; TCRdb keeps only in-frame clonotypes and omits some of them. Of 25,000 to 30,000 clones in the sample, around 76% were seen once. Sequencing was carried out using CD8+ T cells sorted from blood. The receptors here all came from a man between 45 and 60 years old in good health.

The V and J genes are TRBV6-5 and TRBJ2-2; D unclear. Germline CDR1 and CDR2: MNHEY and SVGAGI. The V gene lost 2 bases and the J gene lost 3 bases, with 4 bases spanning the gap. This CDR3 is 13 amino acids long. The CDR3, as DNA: TGTGCCAGCAGTTACAGTTACACCGGGGAGCTGTTTTTT. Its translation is CASSYSYTGELFF.

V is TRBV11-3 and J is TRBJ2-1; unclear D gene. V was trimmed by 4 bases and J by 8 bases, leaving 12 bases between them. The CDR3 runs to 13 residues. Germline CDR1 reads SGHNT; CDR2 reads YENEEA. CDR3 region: CASSSTALDEQFF. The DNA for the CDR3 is TGTGCCAGCAGCTCGACTGCCCTAGATGAGCAGTTCTTC.

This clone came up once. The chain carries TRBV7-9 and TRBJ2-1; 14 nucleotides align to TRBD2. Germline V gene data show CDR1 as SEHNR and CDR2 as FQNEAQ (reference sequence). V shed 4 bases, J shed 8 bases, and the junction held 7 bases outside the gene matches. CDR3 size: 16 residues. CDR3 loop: CASSSTSGRVIYEQFF. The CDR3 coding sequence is TGTGCCAGCAGCTCGACTAGCGGGAGGGTTATTTATGAGCAGTTCTTC. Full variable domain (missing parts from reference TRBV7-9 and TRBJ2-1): DTGVSQNPRHKITKRGQNVTFRCDPISEHNRLYWYRQTLGQGPEFLTYFQNEAQLEKSRLLSDRFSAERPKGSFSTLEIQRTEQGDSAMYLCASSSTSGRVIYEQFFGPGTRLTVL.

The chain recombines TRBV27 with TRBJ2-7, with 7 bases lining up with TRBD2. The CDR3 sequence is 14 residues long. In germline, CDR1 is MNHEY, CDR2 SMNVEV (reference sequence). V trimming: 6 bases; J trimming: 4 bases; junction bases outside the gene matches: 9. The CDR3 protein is CASRSAGSRYEQYF. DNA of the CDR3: TGTGCCAGCAGATCAGCGGGGTCCCGATACGAGCAGTACTTC.

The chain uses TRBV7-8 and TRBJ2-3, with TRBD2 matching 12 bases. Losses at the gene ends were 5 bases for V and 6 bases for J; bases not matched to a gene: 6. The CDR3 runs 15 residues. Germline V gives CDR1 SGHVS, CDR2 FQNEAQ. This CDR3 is CASSQLAGGRDTQYF. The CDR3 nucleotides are TGTGCCAGCAGCCAACTAGCGGGAGGAAGGGATACGCAGTATTTT.